Shown below are 10 T cell receptor beta chains from a single sample sequenced in a study of T cell responses to AZD1222 COVID-19 vaccine. Method: immunoSEQ multiplex PCR; TCRdb's copy keeps in-frame clones and lacks some. The sample has about 130,000 clones, approximately 88% seen once. Sequencing used peripheral blood, obtained on day 0 of AZD1222 vaccination. The receptors shown here come from an adult in good health.

The chain is built from TRBV9 and TRBJ1-4; no clear D gene. The CDR3 contains 15 residues. Trimming removed 4 bases from V and 4 bases from J, with 14 bases in between. Germline loops: CDR1 SGDLS, CDR2 YYNGEE. The CDR3 spells CASSLSGGGNEKLFF. In nucleotides, the CDR3 is TGTGCCAGCAGCCTTTCGGGAGGCGGTAATGAAAAACTGTTTTTT. Full variable domain (outside the CDR3, taken from reference TRBV9 and TRBJ1-4): DSGVTQTPKHLITATGQRVTLRCSPRSGDLSVYWYQQSLDQGLQFLIQYYNGEERAKGNILERFSAQQFPDLHSELNLSSLELGDSALYFCASSLSGGGNEKLFFGSGTQLSVL.

Written as DNA, the CDR3 is TGCAGCGTTGAATGGGGGGGATCTGTCTCTGGGGCCAACGTCCTGACTTTC. Translated: CSVEWGGSVSGANVLTF. The chain has TRBV29-1 and TRBJ2-6, with 7 bases lining up with TRBD2. The CDR3 consists of 17 residues. Germline V lookup: CDR1 SQVTM, CDR2 ANQGSEA. The ends lost 2 bases at V and 0 bases at J; junction bases unmatched: 7.

The V and J genes are TRBV20-1 and TRBJ2-5; D is tentatively TRBD1 or TRBD2 (5 bases each). V gave up 2 bases and J gave up 9 bases, with 7 bases separating them. CDR1 and CDR2 from the germline V gene are DFQATT and SNEGSKA (reference sequence). This CDR3 region has 10 residues. CDR3 protein: CSARRDAQYF. The DNA of the CDR3 is TGCAGTGCTAGAAGGGACGCCCAGTACTTC.

The V call is TRBV5-1, the J call TRBJ2-1, with TRBD2 identical over 8 bases. Germline V gene sequence: CDR1 SGHRS, CDR2 YFSETQ. V shed 2 bases and J 0 bases; nucleotides not matched to a gene: 1. The CDR3 is 15 amino acids. Written as DNA, the CDR3 is TGCGCCAGCAGCTTCAGCGGGAGCTCCTACAATGAGCAGTTCTTC. It encodes CASSFSGSSYNEQFF.

DNA for the CDR3: TGTGCCAGCAGCCCCGGACAGGGCAACTATGGCTACACCTTC. Encoded protein: CASSPGQGNYGYTF. V usage is TRBV6-5 and J usage is TRBJ1-2; 8 bases match TRBD1. Germline CDR1 and CDR2: MNHEY and SVGAGI. With 6 bases clipped from V and 2 bases from J, the junction kept 5 bases outside the gene matches. There are 14 residues in the CDR3.

The rearrangement links TRBV5-1 to TRBJ2-2, with D perhaps matching TRBD1 (6 bases). CDR3 length: 14 amino acids. CDR1 SGHRS and CDR2 YFSETQ come from the germline V gene. V was shortened by 7 bases and J by 5 bases, with 15 bases between the two germline ends. CDR3 region: CASLSGHRTGELFF. The DNA of the CDR3 is TGCGCCAGCCTCTCGGGACACCGGACCGGGGAGCTGTTTTTT.

The table lists this clone with a few counts. The rearrangement links TRBV7-3 to TRBJ1-1, with 11 bases that match TRBD1. CDR1 is SGHTA and CDR2 is FQGTGA in the germline V gene. This CDR3 comprises 15 residues. V gave up 3 bases and J gave up 4 bases; unmatched junction bases: 4. This CDR3 reads CASSFTGTGGTEAFF. CDR3 nucleotides: TGTGCCAGCAGCTTTACCGGGACAGGGGGCACTGAAGCTTTCTTT.

The chain links TRBV27 to TRBJ1-1, with 7 bases that match TRBD1. This CDR3 spans 12 amino acids. Germline CDR1 and CDR2: MNHEY and SMNVEV (reference sequence). With V trimmed by 6 bases and J by 4 bases, 2 bases remained unmatched. The CDR3 DNA reads as TGTGCCAGCAGCGACAGGGCCACTGAAGCTTTCTTT. Translation: CASSDRATEAFF.

The V gene is TRBV7-9, the J gene TRBJ2-7; tentative D call: TRBD2 (6 bases). Germline values: CDR1 SEHNR, CDR2 FQNEAQ (reference sequence). Trimming shortened V by 2 bases and J by 6 bases, and 23 bases separated the two germline ends. The CDR3 runs to 17 residues. CDR3 DNA sequence: TGTGCCAGCAGCTTACTAGGTTTGTCCAGACGAGCGGGCGAGCAGTACTTC. It specifies CASSLLGLSRRAGEQYF. The variable domain in full, with the rest retrieved from reference TRBV7-9 and TRBJ2-7, is DTGVSQNPRHKITKRGQNVTFRCDPISEHNRLYWYRQTLGQGPEFLTYFQNEAQLEKSRLLSDRFSAERPKGSFSTLEIQRTEQGDSAMYLCASSLLGLSRRAGEQYFGPGTRLTVT.

The genes are TRBV5-1 and TRBJ2-7; D is ambiguous. The germline V gene has CDR1 SGHRS and CDR2 YFSETQ. V dropped 0 bases and J dropped 4 bases, with 8 bases sitting between them. This CDR3 spans 13 amino acids. CDR3 region: CASSLDRSYEQYF. The CDR3 DNA sequence: TGCGCCAGCAGCTTGGATAGGAGTTACGAGCAGTACTTC. Complete variable domain (other parts from reference TRBV5-1 and TRBJ2-7): KAGVTQTPRYLIKTRGQQVTLSCSPISGHRSVSWYQQTPGQGLQFLFEYFSETQRNKGNFPGRFSGRQFSNSRSEMNVSTLELGDSALYLCASSLDRSYEQYFGPGTRLTVT.